This T cell receptor beta chain was captured by sequencing in a study of radiation and T cells in renal cell carcinoma. Study at large: Nephrectomy followed 15 Gy stereotactic body radiation by 4 weeks.

The CDR3 length is 18 residues. Trimming shortened V by 0 bases and J by 0 bases, and 16 bases separated the two germline ends. CDR1 is MNHNS and CDR2 is SASEGT in the germline V gene. Clones were read by immunoSEQ multiplex PCR, and TCRdb kept only the in-frame ones, dropping some. The profile shows approximately 23,000 clones, roughly 80% of them singletons. Study-wide results and caveats: From baseline, blood top tumor clonotypes peaked at 2 weeks post-radiation. No pretreatment tumor biopsies were available for baseline clonotypes.

This clone appeared a single time. Antigen specificity is unknown. Stated time point: blood 2 weeks post-SBRT. Treatment in this sample: 15 Gy SBRT to primary tumor, nephrectomy 4 weeks later. Blood was sampled at baseline, 2 weeks and 4 weeks after SBRT. This clonotype was obtained from a man between 60 and 70 years old with renal cell carcinoma. The sequencing used blood, collected from a patient whose treatment included radiotherapy and nephrectomy. This rearrangement joins TRBV6-1 to TRBJ2-3; D might be TRBD1 (6 bases). In DNA, the CDR3 is TGTGCCAGCAGTGAAGCTTATATAGACAGGACGAGCACAGATACGCAGTATTTT. Residues: CASSEAYIDRTSTDTQYF.